The 10 T cell receptor beta chains in this list originate from one sample, sequenced in a study of blood T cell repertoires in COVID-19. Here immunoSEQ multiplex PCR was the method, and the copy in TCRdb shows in-frame clones only, minus some. The data contain under 300,000 clones, 82% of them singletons. What was sequenced was peripheral blood. All receptors come from a woman aged 55-70 years with active or convalescent COVID-19.

This sequence joins TRBV7-8 and TRBJ2-7, with D possibly being TRBD2 (5 bases). The germline V gene has CDR1 SGHVS and CDR2 FQNEAQ. The CDR3 runs to 14 residues. The V end was cut by 0 bases, the J end by 3 bases, with 9 bases between. In DNA, the CDR3 is TGTGCCAGCAGCTTAGCCCCCGACTACTACGAGCAGTACTTC. It translates to CASSLAPDYYEQYF.

The J gene is TRBJ1-2, the V gene TRBV30, with no clear D. CDR1 and CDR2 (germline): GTSNPN, SVGIG (reference sequence). This CDR3 region has 14 residues. The V and J ends lost 0 bases and 4 bases respectively, with 12 bases between them. In DNA, the CDR3 is TGTGCCTGGAGTGTACGAGGGAGCCGCTATGGCTACACCTTC. As protein: CAWSVRGSRYGYTF.

The chain couples TRBV24-1 to TRBJ2-1; perhaps TRBD1 as D (6 bases). V lost 2 bases and J 6 bases, leaving 13 bases between the germline ends. The CDR3 length is 15 residues. Germline V gene data show CDR1 as KGHDR and CDR2 as SFDVKD. Here the CDR3 DNA reads TGTGCCACCAGTGATTCCAACAGGGTCGGCAATGAGCAGTTCTTC. This sequence encodes CATSDSNRVGNEQFF.

The chain combines TRBV10-1 with TRBJ1-2; a weak D match, TRBD1 (5 bases). Germline loops: CDR1 WNHNN, CDR2 SYGVQD (reference sequence). This CDR3 region has 16 residues. The V gene lost 10 bases and the J gene lost 0 bases, with 21 bases spanning the gap. This chain's CDR3 is CATTGIRAVANYGYTF. CDR3 nucleotides: TGCGCCACCACGGGCATCAGGGCGGTAGCTAACTATGGCTACACCTTC.

V gene TRBV7-9 combines with J gene TRBJ1-5; tentative D call: TRBD1 (5 bases). Germline CDR1 and CDR2: SEHNR and FQNEAQ (reference sequence). This CDR3 comprises 15 residues. Trimming took off 1 base at V and 6 bases at J, with 13 bases between the two ends. The CDR3 loop is CASSLGPGGGQPQHF. The CDR3 nucleotides read TGTGCCAGCAGCTTAGGTCCCGGGGGAGGTCAGCCCCAGCATTTT.

The V call is TRBV27, the J call TRBJ1-1; 8 bases line up with TRBD1. Trimming at V came to 5 bases and at J to 4 bases, leaving 6 bases not matched to a gene. In germline, CDR1 is MNHEY, CDR2 SMNVEV (reference sequence). The CDR3 totals 14 residues. DNA of the CDR3: TGTGCCAGCAGTAACGACAGGGGAGGCACTGAAGCTTTCTTT. This encodes CASSNDRGGTEAFF.

This chain joins TRBV27 and TRBJ2-5; 8 bases align to TRBD2. The CDR3 length is 14 residues. Unmatched junction bases numbered 9, after V lost 7 bases and J lost 5 bases. Germline V gene data show CDR1 as MNHEY and CDR2 as SMNVEV (reference sequence). CDR3 residues: CASTLRGGDETQYF. The CDR3 nucleotides read TGTGCCAGCACCCTACGGGGGGGCGATGAGACCCAGTACTTC.

In its sample, this clone was seen once. The genes are TRBV11-2 and TRBJ1-2, with D possibly being TRBD1 (5 bases). CDR3 length: 18 amino acids. Trimming removed 8 bases from V and 4 bases from J, with 29 bases in between. Germline-derived CDR1 and CDR2 are SGHAT and FQNNGV. DNA for the CDR3: TGTGCCAGCGGGGAAAGGGCAGAGCTTAGGGGTGGGTTCTATGGCTACACCTTC. This gives the protein CASGERAELRGGFYGYTF.

V and J are TRBV4-1 and TRBJ1-1, with a tentative D call TRBD1 (5 bases). The germline gives CDR1 MGHRA, CDR2 YSYEKL. The length of the CDR3 is 13 residues. Trimming removed 5 bases from V and 6 bases from J, with 13 bases in between. CDR3 amino acids: CASSTRTLPEAFF. In DNA, the CDR3 is TGCGCCAGCAGCACGCGGACACTTCCTGAAGCTTTCTTT.

This clone occurred once. The gene calls are TRBV2 and TRBJ1-2; 10 bases are a match to TRBD1. The CDR3 length is 15 residues. CDR1 and CDR2 from the germline V gene are SNHLY and FYNNEI. The V gene end was trimmed by 6 bases and the J gene end by 4 bases; junction bases not matched to a gene: 8. CDR3: CASRETGGVGYGYTF. The DNA for the CDR3 is TGTGCCAGCAGAGAGACAGGGGGCGTCGGCTATGGCTACACCTTC.